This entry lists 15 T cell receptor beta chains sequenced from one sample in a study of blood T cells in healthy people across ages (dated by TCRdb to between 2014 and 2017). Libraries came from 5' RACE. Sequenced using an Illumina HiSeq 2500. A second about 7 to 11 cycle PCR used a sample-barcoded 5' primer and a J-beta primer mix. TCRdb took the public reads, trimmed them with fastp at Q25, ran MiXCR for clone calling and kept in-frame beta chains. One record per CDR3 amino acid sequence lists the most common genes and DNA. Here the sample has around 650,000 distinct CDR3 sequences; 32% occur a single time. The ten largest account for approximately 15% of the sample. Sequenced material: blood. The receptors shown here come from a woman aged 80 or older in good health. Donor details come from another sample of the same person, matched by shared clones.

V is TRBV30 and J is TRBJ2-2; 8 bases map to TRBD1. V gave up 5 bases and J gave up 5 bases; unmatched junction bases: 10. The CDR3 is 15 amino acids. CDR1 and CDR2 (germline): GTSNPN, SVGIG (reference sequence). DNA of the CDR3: TGTGCCTGGGGCTCCAGGACAGGGTTGACCGGGGAGCTGTTTTTT. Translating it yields CAWGSRTGLTGELFF.

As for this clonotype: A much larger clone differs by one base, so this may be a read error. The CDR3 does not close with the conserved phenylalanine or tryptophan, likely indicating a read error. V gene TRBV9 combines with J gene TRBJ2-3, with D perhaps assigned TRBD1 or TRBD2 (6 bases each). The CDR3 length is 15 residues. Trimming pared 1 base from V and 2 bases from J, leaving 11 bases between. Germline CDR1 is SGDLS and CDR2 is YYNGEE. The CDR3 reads CASSVNGGYTDTQYC. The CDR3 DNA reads TGTGCCAGCAGCGTAAACGGGGGCTACACAGATACGCAGTATTGT.

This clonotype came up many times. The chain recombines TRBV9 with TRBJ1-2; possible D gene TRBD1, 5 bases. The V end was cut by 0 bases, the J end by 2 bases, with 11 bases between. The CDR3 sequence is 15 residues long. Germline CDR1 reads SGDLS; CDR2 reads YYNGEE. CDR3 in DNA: TGTGCCAGCAGCGTAGACCCGACAGCAAACTATGGCTACACCTTC. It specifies CASSVDPTANYGYTF.

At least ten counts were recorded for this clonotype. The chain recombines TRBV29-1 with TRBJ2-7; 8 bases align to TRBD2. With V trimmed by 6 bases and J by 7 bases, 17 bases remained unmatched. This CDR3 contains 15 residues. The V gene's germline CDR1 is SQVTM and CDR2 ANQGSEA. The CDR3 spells CSVAVGSGSKREQYF. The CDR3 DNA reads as TGCAGCGTAGCGGTGGGAAGCGGGAGTAAGCGGGAGCAGTACTTC.

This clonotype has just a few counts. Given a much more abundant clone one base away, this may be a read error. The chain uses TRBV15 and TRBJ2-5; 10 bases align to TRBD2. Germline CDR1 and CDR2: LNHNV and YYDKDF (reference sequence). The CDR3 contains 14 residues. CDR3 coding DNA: TGTGCCGCCAGGTTAGCGGGGGGCGGAGAGACCCAGTACTTC. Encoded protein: CAARLAGGGETQYF. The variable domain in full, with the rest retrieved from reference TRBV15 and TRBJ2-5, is DAMVIQNPRYQVTQFGKPVTLSCSQTLNHNVMYWYQQKSSQAPKLLFHYYDKDFNNEADTPDNFQSRRPNTSFCFLDIRSPGLGDTAMYLCAARLAGGGETQYFGPGTRLLVL.

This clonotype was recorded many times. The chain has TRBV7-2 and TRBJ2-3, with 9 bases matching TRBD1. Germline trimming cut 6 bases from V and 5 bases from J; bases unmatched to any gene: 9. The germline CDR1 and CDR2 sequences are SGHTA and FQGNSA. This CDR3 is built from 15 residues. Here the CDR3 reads CASRATGGILDTQYF. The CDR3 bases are TGTGCCAGCAGGGCTACAGGGGGCATTTTAGATACGCAGTATTTT.

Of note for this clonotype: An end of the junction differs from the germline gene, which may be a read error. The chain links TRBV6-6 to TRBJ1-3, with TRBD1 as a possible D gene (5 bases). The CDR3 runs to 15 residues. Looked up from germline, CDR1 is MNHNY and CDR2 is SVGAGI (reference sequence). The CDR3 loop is CASIGGTLSGDTIYF. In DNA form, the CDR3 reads TGTGCCAGCATTGGGGGGACCCTCTCTGGAGACACCATATATTTT.

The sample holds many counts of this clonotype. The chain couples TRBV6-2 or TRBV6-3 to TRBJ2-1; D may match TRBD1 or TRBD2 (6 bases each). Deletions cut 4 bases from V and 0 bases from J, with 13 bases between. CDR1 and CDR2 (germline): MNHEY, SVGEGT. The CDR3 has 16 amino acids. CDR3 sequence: CASSSRGRSSYNEQFF. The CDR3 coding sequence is TGTGCCAGCAGTTCCCGGGGGCGGAGCTCCTACAATGAGCAGTTCTTC.

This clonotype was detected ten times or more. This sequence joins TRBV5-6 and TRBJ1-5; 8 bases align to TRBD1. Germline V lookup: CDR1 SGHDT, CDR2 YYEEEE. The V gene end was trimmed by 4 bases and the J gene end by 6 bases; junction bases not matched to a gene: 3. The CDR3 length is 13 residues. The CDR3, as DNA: TGTGCCAGCAGCGGCGACAGGGGTCAGCCCCAGCATTTT. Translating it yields CASSGDRGQPQHF.

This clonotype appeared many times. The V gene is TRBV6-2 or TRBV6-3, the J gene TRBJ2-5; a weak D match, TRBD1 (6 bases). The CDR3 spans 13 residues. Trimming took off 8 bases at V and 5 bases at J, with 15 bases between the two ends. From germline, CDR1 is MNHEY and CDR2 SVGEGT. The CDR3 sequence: CASRLTGSETQYF. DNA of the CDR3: TGTGCCAGCCGCCTTACAGGGTCGGAGACCCAGTACTTC.

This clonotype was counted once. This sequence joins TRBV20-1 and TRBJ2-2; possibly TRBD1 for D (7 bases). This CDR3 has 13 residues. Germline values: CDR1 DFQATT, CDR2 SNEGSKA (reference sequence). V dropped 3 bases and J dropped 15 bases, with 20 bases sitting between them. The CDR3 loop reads CSARGTGGGKLFF. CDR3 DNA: TGCAGTGCTAGGGGGACTGGAGGGGGCAAGTTGTTTTTT.

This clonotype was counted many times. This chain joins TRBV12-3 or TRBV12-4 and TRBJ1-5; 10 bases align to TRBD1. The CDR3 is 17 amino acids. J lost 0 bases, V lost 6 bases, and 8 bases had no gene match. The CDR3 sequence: CASRIGTGVDSNQPQHF. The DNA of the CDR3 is TGTGCCAGCAGAATCGGGACAGGGGTAGATAGCAATCAGCCCCAGCATTTT.

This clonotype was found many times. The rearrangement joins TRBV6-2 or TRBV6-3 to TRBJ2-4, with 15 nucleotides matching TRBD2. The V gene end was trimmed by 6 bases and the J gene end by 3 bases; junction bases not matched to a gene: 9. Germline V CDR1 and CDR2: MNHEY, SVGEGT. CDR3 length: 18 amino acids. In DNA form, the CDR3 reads TGTGCCAGCAGCGGTCCGGGACTAGCGGGGGGACGCAAAAACATTCAGTACTTC. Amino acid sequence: CASSGPGLAGGRKNIQYF.

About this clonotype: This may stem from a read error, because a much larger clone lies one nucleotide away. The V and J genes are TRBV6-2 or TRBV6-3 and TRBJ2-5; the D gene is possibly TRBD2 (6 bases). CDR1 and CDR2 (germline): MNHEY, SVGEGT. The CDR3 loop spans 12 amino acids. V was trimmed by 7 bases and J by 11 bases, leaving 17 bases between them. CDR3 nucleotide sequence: TGTGCCAGCAAGGGACTTTACAATGAGCAGTACTTC. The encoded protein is CASKGLYNEQYF.

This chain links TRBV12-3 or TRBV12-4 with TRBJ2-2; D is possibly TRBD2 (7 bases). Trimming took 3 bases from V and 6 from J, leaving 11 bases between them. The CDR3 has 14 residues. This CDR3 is CASSFHGGPGELFF. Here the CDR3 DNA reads TGTGCCAGCAGTTTTCACGGGGGGCCCGGGGAGCTGTTTTTT.